The next 10 T cell receptor beta chains were all read from a single sample in a study of cytomegalovirus exposure and HLA in healthy donors. The primer mix had 60 Vbeta and 13 Jbeta primers. The table came from immunoSEQ multiplex PCR; TCRdb's copy has only in-frame clones and leaves some out. The table includes 80,000 or so clones, about three quarters detected once. The sequencing sample was made of PBMCs. These receptors came from a man between 35 and 55 years old in good health and CMV-seronegative.

The chain combines TRBV9 with TRBJ2-7, with a possible D match to TRBD2 (6 bases). Between the trimmed V and J ends, which lost 0 bases and 3 bases, there was a span of 10 bases. This CDR3 region has 14 residues. CDR1 is SGDLS, CDR2 YYNGEE, per germline. CDR3 nucleotide sequence: TGTGCCAGCAGCGTAGGTGTGGGAGGCTACGAGCAGTACTTC. Translation: CASSVGVGGYEQYF.

The chain carries TRBV6-1 and TRBJ2-5, with D possibly TRBD2 on 5 matching bases. V was trimmed by 4 bases and J by 4 bases, leaving 7 bases between them. CDR1 is MNHNS and CDR2 is SASEGT in the germline V gene. The CDR3 totals 12 residues. The CDR3 coding sequence is TGTGCCAGCAGTGTCGGAGGAGAGACCCAGTACTTC. Translating it yields CASSVGGETQYF.

The rearrangement links TRBV19 to TRBJ2-1, with 16 bases that match TRBD2. Germline CDR1 reads LNHDA; CDR2 reads SQIVND (reference sequence). Losses at the gene ends were 4 bases for V and 7 bases for J; bases not matched to a gene: 7. The CDR3 runs 17 residues. In DNA, the CDR3 is TGTGCCAGTAGTACGGGACTAGCGGGAGGGCAGAGGAATGAGCAGTTCTTC. Translated: CASSTGLAGGQRNEQFF.

This chain joins TRBV6-5 and TRBJ2-7, with 10 positions matching TRBD1. CDR1 is MNHEY, CDR2 SVGAGI, per germline. Unmatched junction bases numbered 0, after V lost 0 bases and J lost 1 base. This CDR3 contains 15 residues. The DNA of the CDR3 is TGTGCCAGCAGTTACTCGGACAGGGGGTCCTACGAGCAGTACTTC. Translated: CASSYSDRGSYEQYF.

Comment on this clone: The junction shows a germline mismatch at one end, possibly a read error. The V call is TRBV7-7, the J call TRBJ2-1; a weak D match, TRBD2 (5 bases). Germline CDR1 and CDR2: SSHAT and FNYEAQ (reference sequence). The CDR3 covers 13 residues. The CDR3 DNA sequence: TGTGCTAGCAGCTTCGGACTCGTCAATGAGCAGTTCTTC. Protein product: CASSFGLVNEQFF.

This chain connects TRBV30 to TRBJ1-2; a possible D gene is TRBD1 (5 bases). Germline CDR1 GTSNPN, CDR2 SVGIG (reference sequence). The CDR3 loop spans 13 amino acids. The ends were cut back, 6 bases at V and 12 bases at J, with 23 bases in the middle. This chain's CDR3 is CACPQRNGRANTF. CDR3 coding DNA: TGTGCCTGTCCTCAGAGGAATGGCAGGGCCAACACCTTC. The complete variable domain, with remaining parts taken from reference TRBV30 and TRBJ1-2, reads SQTIHQWPATLVQPVGSPLSLECTVEGTSNPNLYWYRQAAGRGLQLLFYSVGIGQISSEVPQNLSASRPQDRQFILSSKKLLLSDSGFYLCACPQRNGRANTFGSGTRLTVV.

The chain is built from TRBV21-1 and TRBJ2-7; the table names TRBD2, a call not compared with the DNA. TRBV21-1 is shown as a pseudogene. The CDR3 totals 17 residues. The CDR3 region is CASSAQGTQRGTYEQYF. CDR3 DNA: TGTGCCAGCAGCGCCCAAGGCACCCAGCGGGGTACCTACGAGCAGTACTTC.

This chain connects TRBV27 to TRBJ2-4, with 7 bases matching TRBD1. V was clipped by 6 bases and J by 1 base; unmatched bases: 3. Germline V gene lookup returns CDR1 MNHEY and CDR2 SMNVEV (reference sequence). The CDR3 sequence is 14 residues long. The CDR3 protein is CASSVQGAKNIQYF. The CDR3 DNA sequence: TGTGCCAGCAGCGTACAGGGGGCCAAAAACATTCAGTACTTC.

The genes are TRBV2 and TRBJ2-1, with a tentative D call TRBD2 (7 bases). This CDR3 is built from 16 residues. The germline CDR1 and CDR2 sequences are SNHLY and FYNNEI. V dropped 7 bases and J dropped 4 bases, with 20 bases sitting between them. The CDR3 is CASTGKGRDIYNEQFF. CDR3 DNA sequence: TGTGCCAGCACGGGGAAAGGGAGGGACATTTACAATGAGCAGTTCTTC. The whole variable domain, filled in from reference TRBV2 and TRBJ2-1, reads EPEVTQTPSHQVTQMGQEVILRCVPISNHLYFYWYRQILGQKVEFLVSFYNNEISEKSEIFDDQFSVERPDGSNFTLKIRSTKLEDSAMYFCASTGKGRDIYNEQFFGPGTRLTVL.

This sequence joins TRBV9 and TRBJ1-1, with a weak D call TRBD1 (5 bases). The CDR3 has 13 residues. CDR1 SGDLS and CDR2 YYNGEE come from the germline V gene. V lost 4 bases to trimming and J lost 7 bases, with 14 bases between them. Here the CDR3 DNA reads TGTGCCAGCAGCCCCAGTAGGGGCTTTGAAGCTTTCTTT. It specifies CASSPSRGFEAFF.